Presented here are 17 T cell receptor beta chains from one specimen sequenced in a study of CD8+ T cells in alopecia areata. Cells from pooled cutaneous lymph nodes were sorted by CD4, CD8alpha, NKG2D, NKG2ACE and other markers. Extraction of RNA preceded its reverse transcription into cDNA, which served as the sequencing template. Method: immunoSEQ multiplex PCR; TCRdb's copy keeps in-frame clones and lacks some. The profile covers around 300,000 clones, none occurring a single time. Sequenced: CD4+ T cells sorted from a lymph node. The receptors were gathered from a C3H/HeJ mouse with alopecia areata. MHC haplotype: H2-k.

This clone occurred a few times. Mouse gene names apply. The CDR3 end is not reached by the read, which stops 4 residues before it; the germline J gene fills it in. The chain joins TRBV17 to TRBJ2-4; 7 bases are a match to TRBD1. The CDR3 loop spans 17 amino acids. V was clipped by 6 bases and J by 0 bases; unmatched bases: 12. Germline V CDR1 and CDR2: MNHDT, YYDKIL. The DNA read from the CDR3 is TGTGCTAGCAGACTGAGACAGGGTGTAAGGAGTCAAAAC. Encoded protein: CASRLRQGVRSQN. The whole CDR3 is CASRLRQGVRSQNTLYF.

Remarks on this clone: Mouse names are used for the genes. The sample contains more than one DNA sequence encoding this CDR3. CDR3 DNA, as far as it was read: TGTGCCAGCAGTGATCGGGGGGGTAACTATGCT. It translates to CASSDRGGNYA. The full CDR3 protein is CASSDRGGNYAEQFF. The chain combines TRBV13-1 with TRBJ2-1; 7 bases align to TRBD2. The read stops 4 residues short of the end of the CDR3; the missing end is completed from the germline J gene. Germline V gene data show CDR1 as NSHNY and CDR2 as SYGAGN. The ends lost 1 base at V and 0 bases at J; junction bases unmatched: 1. CDR3 length: 15 amino acids.

Remarks on this clone: These gene names are mouse names. The CDR3 end is not reached by the read, which stops 4 residues before it; the germline J gene fills it in. The chain recombines TRBV5 with TRBJ2-5, with 11 bases aligning to TRBD2. CDR1 LGHNA and CDR2 YNLKQL come from the germline V gene (reference sequence). The CDR3 totals 14 residues. CDR3 amino acids: CASSQYWGGDTQYF. The sequenced CDR3 bases are TGTGCCAGCAGCCAATACTGGGGGGGCGAC.

With respect to this clone: Gene names refer to mouse genes. CDR3 in amino acids: CASRNRFQDTQYF. The sequenced CDR3 bases are TGTGCCAGCAGGAACAGGTTCCAAGAC. The rearrangement links TRBV13-1 to TRBJ2-5; D possibly corresponds to TRBD1 (5 bases). From the germline J gene comes the end of the CDR3, since the read stops 4 residues before it. Trimming cost V 5 bases and J 2 bases, with 9 bases left between them. The CDR3 is made up of 13 amino acids. The germline gives CDR1 NSHNY, CDR2 SYGAGN.

This clone has a handful of counts. The listed genes are named as in mouse. The read terminates 3 residues before the CDR3 end, so the remaining end is supplied by the germline J gene. The chain links TRBV13-3 to TRBJ1-6; TRBD1 might be the D (5 bases). TRBJ1-6 is given ORF status, its function remaining uncertain. Germline V lookup: CDR1 NNHDY, CDR2 SYVADS. V lost 1 base and J lost 9, with 8 bases in between. The CDR3 spans 13 residues. The CDR3 region is CASSDRGVSPLYF. The sequenced part of the CDR3 DNA is TGTGCCAGCAGTGATCGGGGGGTTTCGCCC.

This clone was seen a handful of times. Gene names are the mouse ones. The CDR3 end falls 4 residues outside the read, so it is completed with the germline J gene. The chain has TRBV13-1 and TRBJ2-7; D uncertain. CDR1 NSHNY and CDR2 SYGAGN come from the germline V gene. The CDR3 is 12 amino acids. CDR3 sequence: CASSDSRYEQYF. CDR3 bases read: TGTGCCAGCAGTGATAGCAGATAT.

This clone has just a few counts. These gene names are mouse names. The sequenced fragment ends 4 residues before the CDR3 boundary, so the rest is inferred from the germline J gene. The V call is TRBV19, the J call TRBJ2-3; 8 bases fit TRBD1. Germline V gene lookup returns CDR1 FNHDT and CDR2 SITEND (reference sequence). The V segment lost 4 bases and the J segment 1 base; nucleotides outside the gene matches: 5. The CDR3 is 15 residues long. Incomplete CDR3 DNA: TGTGCCAGCAGTGTTCCGGGACAGGGTGCAGAA. Its translation: CASSVPGQGAE. Given in full, the CDR3 is CASSVPGQGAETLYF.

This clone was recorded a few times. The gene symbols are mouse symbols. The sequenced fragment ends 4 residues before the CDR3 boundary, so the rest is inferred from the germline J gene. J is TRBJ2-5 and V is TRBV13-1; 11 nucleotides line up with TRBD1. The CDR3 length is 15 residues. J was trimmed by 3 bases and V by 3 bases; bases with no gene match: 3. Germline V CDR1 and CDR2: NSHNY, SYGAGN. The CDR3 spells CASSGWDRGQDTQYF. CDR3 bases read: TGTGCCAGCAGTGGCTGGGACAGGGGGCAAGAC.

There are many counts of this clone. Gene names denote mouse genes. The read ends 4 residues shy of where the CDR3 ends; the end is completed using the germline J gene. Other DNA sequences within the sample encode an identical CDR3. The chain is built from TRBV13-1 and TRBJ2-5; 8 bases are shared with TRBD1. CDR1 NSHNY and CDR2 SYGAGN come from the germline V gene. This CDR3 contains 13 residues. Partial CDR3 DNA: TGTGCCAGCAGTGGACAGGGGAGGGAC. Translation: CASSGQGRD. The entire CDR3 is CASSGQGRDTQYF.

Details on this clone: The gene names here belong to mouse. Read data end 4 residues before the CDR3 end; the end is taken from the germline J gene. Other DNA sequences in this specimen translate into the identical CDR3. This chain connects TRBV5 to TRBJ2-5, with D perhaps matching TRBD1 (6 bases). Looked up from germline, CDR1 is LGHNA and CDR2 is YNLKQL (reference sequence). The CDR3 extends over 13 amino acids. CDR3 DNA, as far as it was read: TGTGCCAGCAGCCGAGGACAGAAAGAC. This codes for CASSRGQKD. From start to end, the CDR3 is CASSRGQKDTQYF.

Notes on this clone: These gene names are mouse names. Other DNA sequences in the sample encode the same CDR3. CDR3 DNA, as far as it was read: TGTGCCAGCAGTATAAAGGGACAATATGCT. Translated, it gives CASSIKGQYA. The whole CDR3 sequence reads CASSIKGQYAEQFF. V is TRBV19 and J is TRBJ2-1; the D gene is possibly TRBD1 (6 bases). With the read ending 4 residues before the CDR3 end, the germline J gene is used to fill in that end. CDR1 is FNHDT and CDR2 is SITEND in the germline V gene (reference sequence). This CDR3 is 14 amino acids long. V lost 1 base to trimming and J lost 4 bases, with 9 bases between them.

This clone was detected many times. The gene symbols are mouse symbols. Incomplete CDR3 DNA: TGTGCCAGCAGTCTCGGACTGGGGGCAAACACCGGG. Amino acids: CASSLGLGANTG. The full CDR3 sequence reads CASSLGLGANTGQLYF. This chain connects TRBV14 to TRBJ2-2, with TRBD2 identical over 10 bases. Read data end 4 residues before the CDR3 end; the end is taken from the germline J gene. Germline V CDR1 and CDR2: SGHDT, FRDEAV. V trimming: 4 bases; J trimming: 0 bases; junction bases outside the gene matches: 3. This CDR3 is 16 amino acids long.

The sample holds a few counts of this clone. Germline and genes: mouse. The read falls 4 residues short of the CDR3 end, and the missing part is taken from the germline J gene. The V call is TRBV1, the J call TRBJ2-7; maybe TRBD1 (5 bases). The length of the CDR3 is 14 residues. Germline CDR1 reads NSQYPW; CDR2 reads LRSPGD (reference sequence). Trimming took 0 bases from V and 3 from J, leaving 9 bases between them. Incomplete CDR3 DNA: TGCACCTGCAGTGCAGATTCAGGGTACTAT. This gives the protein CTCSADSGYY. The CDR3, in full, reads CTCSADSGYYEQYF.

This clone was seen more than once but under ten times. Gene names and germline match the mouse. The missing CDR3 end, 4 residues past where the read stops, is filled in from the germline J gene. The rearrangement links TRBV31 to TRBJ2-5; D may be TRBD1 (5 bases). The V end lost 2 bases, the J end lost 2 bases, and 8 bases lay between the germline ends. The CDR3 has 13 residues. The germline V gene has CDR1 GKSSPN and CDR2 SITVG. CDR3 bases read: TGTGCCTGGAGTACGGACATCCAAGAC. This sequence encodes CAWSTDIQD. The whole CDR3 region reads CAWSTDIQDTQYF. Full variable domain (rest looked up from reference TRBV31 and TRBJ2-5): AQTIHQWPVAEIKAVGSPLSLGCTIKGKSSPNLYWYWQATGGTLQQLFYSITVGQVESVVQLNLSASRPKDDQFILSTEKLLLSHSGFYLCAWSTDIQDTQYFGPGTRLLVL.

Regarding this clone: Gene and germline names: mouse. The read ends 4 residues early relative to the CDR3; the germline J gene fills the gap. The chain joins TRBV13-1 to TRBJ2-3; weak D call: TRBD1 (5 bases). The CDR3 runs to 15 residues. Germline lookup yields CDR1 NSHNY and CDR2 SYGAGN. Trimming left V 4 bases short and J 1 base short, with 13 bases between. CDR3 DNA (partial): TGTGCCAGCAGTATTCCGCAGGGAGGTGCAGAA. This codes for CASSIPQGGAE. The full CDR3 sequence reads CASSIPQGGAETLYF.

Of note for this clone: Gene names refer to mouse genes. The CDR3 loop reads CAWRPGQNTGQLYF. The DNA read from the CDR3 is TGTGCCTGGAGGCCGGGACAAAACACCGGG. The V gene is TRBV31, the J gene TRBJ2-2; D is possibly TRBD1 (6 bases). The missing CDR3 end, 4 residues past where the read stops, is filled in from the germline J gene. This CDR3 comprises 14 residues. Trimming removed 3 bases from V and 1 base from J, with 9 bases in between. Germline V gives CDR1 GKSSPN, CDR2 SITVG.

With regard to this clone: Germline and genes: mouse. The DNA ends 4 residues before the CDR3 does, and the rest of the CDR3 is filled in from the germline J gene. This sequence joins TRBV1 and TRBJ2-2, with 7 bases matching TRBD1. The CDR3 covers 16 residues. The ends lost 3 bases at V and 0 bases at J; junction bases unmatched: 4. Germline CDR1 is NSQYPW and CDR2 is LRSPGD (reference sequence). CDR3 bases read: TGCACCTGCAGTGCGCCGGGACAGTCAAACACCGGG. Amino acid sequence: CTCSAPGQSNTG. The whole CDR3 protein reads CTCSAPGQSNTGQLYF.